This TCR delta chain derives from a study of gamma delta lymphoproliferative disorders and STAT genes. Study summary: Delta libraries were made per EuroClonality-NGS working group procedure.

This clone has only a few counts. TCRdb's protein, taken from a much larger clone, differs from this DNA's translation at residue 5, likely owing to a read error; the protein displayed comes from the DNA. TCRdb redid clone calling on the multiplex PCR reads using CATT. The sample includes over a thousand delta-chain clones, approximately 1.9% of them seen just once. Genomic DNA from isolated PBMCs served as the sequencing template. Germline loops: CDR1 GEAIGNYY, CDR2 EKD. The CDR3 length is 19 residues. After removal of 5 bases from V and 0 bases from J, the junction contained 17 bases not matched to a gene.

V and J are TRDV2 and TRDJ1, with TRDD3 identical over 10 bases. The sequencing sample was made of blood. The TCR was taken from a human donor in good health. The CDR3 is CACAELPTGGSPYTDKLIF. In nucleotides, the CDR3 is TGTGCCTGTGCCGAACTACCCACTGGGGGATCCCCCTACACCGATAAACTCATCTTT.